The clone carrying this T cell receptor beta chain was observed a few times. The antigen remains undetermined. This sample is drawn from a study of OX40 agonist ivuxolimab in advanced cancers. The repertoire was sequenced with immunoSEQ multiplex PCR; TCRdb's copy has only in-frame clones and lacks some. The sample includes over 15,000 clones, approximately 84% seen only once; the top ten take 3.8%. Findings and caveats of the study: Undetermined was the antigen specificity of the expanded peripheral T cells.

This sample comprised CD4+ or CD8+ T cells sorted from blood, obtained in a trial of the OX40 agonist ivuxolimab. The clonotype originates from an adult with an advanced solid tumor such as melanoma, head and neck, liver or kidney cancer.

In DNA, the CDR3 is TGTGCCAGCACTCGGGGGGATACGCAGTATTTT. Amino acids: CASTRGDTQYF. The genes are TRBV6-5 and TRBJ2-3; the D gene is possibly TRBD2 (6 bases). The CDR3 consists of 11 residues. The V gene lost 7 bases and the J gene lost 6 bases, with 8 bases spanning the gap. Germline V gene lookup returns CDR1 MNHEY and CDR2 SVGAGI.